This entry lists 21 T cell receptor beta chains sequenced from one sample in a study of blood T cell repertoires in COVID-19. Profiling relied on immunoSEQ multiplex PCR, and the TCRdb table lists in-frame clones only, not all of them. The profile covers 130,000 to 150,000 clones, with roughly 90% appearing a single time and over 2% taken by the ten largest. Sequences were obtained from peripheral blood. The receptors shown here come from a human donor in a cohort sampled during active COVID-19.

This clone was found once. This chain connects TRBV5-4 to TRBJ2-5, with D maybe TRBD1 (6 bases). The CDR3 is 14 residues long. The germline V and J ends were trimmed by 5 bases and 2 bases, with 13 bases remaining between them. Germline values: CDR1 SGHNT, CDR2 YYREEE (reference sequence). CDR3 coding DNA: TGTGCCAGCAGGACGGACAGTAGGCAAGAGACCCAGTACTTC. Its translation: CASRTDSRQETQYF.

The rearrangement joins TRBV7-2 to TRBJ1-2; D is ambiguous. The CDR3 is 15 amino acids. V dropped 1 base and J dropped 7 bases, with 16 bases sitting between them. The V gene's germline CDR1 is SGHTA and CDR2 FQGNSA. The CDR3 loop is CASSLDHGDLGGYTF. The CDR3 nucleotides read TGTGCCAGCAGCTTAGATCACGGGGATCTCGGTGGCTACACCTTC.

The rearrangement uses TRBV19 and TRBJ1-1; unclear D gene. CDR1 and CDR2 from the germline V gene are LNHDA and SQIVND (reference sequence). Trimming removed 5 bases at V and 1 base at J, with 14 bases between. This CDR3 is 15 amino acids long. CDR3 residues: CASSGTGLGNTEAFF. The CDR3 nucleotides are TGTGCCAGTAGTGGAACCGGACTGGGGAACACTGAAGCTTTCTTT.

V is TRBV6-5 and J is TRBJ1-3, with no clear D. CDR1 is MNHEY and CDR2 is SVGAGI in the germline V gene. Trimming took off 5 bases at V and 2 bases at J, with 7 bases between the two ends. There are 13 residues in the CDR3. The CDR3 region has the DNA TGTGCCAGCAGTAGAGTACCTGGAAACACCATATATTTT. It yields the protein CASSRVPGNTIYF.

The chain employs TRBV5-1 and TRBJ2-6, with TRBD1 as a possible D gene (5 bases). The CDR3 extends over 20 amino acids. In germline, CDR1 is SGHRS, CDR2 YFSETQ. V lost 4 bases and J 0 bases, leaving 23 bases between the germline ends. In DNA form, the CDR3 reads TGCGCCAGCAGCGACTTCGGGTTCCGCAGACAGACCTCTGGGGCCAACGTCCTGACTTTC. Protein sequence: CASSDFGFRRQTSGANVLTF. Together with reference TRBV5-1 and TRBJ2-6, the CDR3 gives the full variable domain: KAGVTQTPRYLIKTRGQQVTLSCSPISGHRSVSWYQQTPGQGLQFLFEYFSETQRNKGNFPGRFSGRQFSNSRSEMNVSTLELGDSALYLCASSDFGFRRQTSGANVLTFGAGSRLTVL.

The chain combines TRBV2 with TRBJ2-1; 10 bases are a match to TRBD2. J was trimmed by 7 bases and V by 2 bases; bases with no gene match: 8. The length of the CDR3 is 16 residues. Per the germline V gene, CDR1 is SNHLY and CDR2 is FYNNEI. The CDR3 coding sequence is TGTGCCAGCAGTGAAAGTTTGGCTAGCGGGAGTAATGAGCAGTTCTTC. Amino acids: CASSESLASGSNEQFF.

V and J are TRBV30 and TRBJ2-7; possibly TRBD2 for D (5 bases). The CDR3 spans 13 residues. The ends were cut back, 4 bases at V and 2 bases at J, with 12 bases in the middle. Per germline, CDR1 GTSNPN and CDR2 SVGIG (reference sequence). The CDR3 spells CAWTREGTYEQYF. CDR3 sequence (DNA): TGTGCCTGGACCCGGGAAGGGACCTACGAGCAGTACTTC.

The chain links TRBV3-1 (or the pseudogene TRBV3-2) to TRBJ1-6; D is unclear. The CDR3 has 13 amino acids. Between the trimmed V and J ends, which lost 5 bases and 7 bases, there was a span of 9 bases. CDR1 LGHDT and CDR2 YNNKEL come from the germline V gene (reference sequence). The CDR3 DNA sequence: TGTGCCAGCAGCACTCGGAGGAATTCACCCCTCCACTTT. Amino acid sequence: CASSTRRNSPLHF.

This chain uses TRBV3-1 (or the pseudogene TRBV3-2) with TRBJ1-5; no reliable D call. V was shortened by 0 bases and J by 4 bases, with 4 bases between the two germline ends. Germline V gives CDR1 LGHDT, CDR2 YNNKEL (reference sequence). The CDR3 has 13 residues. The chain's CDR3 is CASSQDRNQPQHF. CDR3 nucleotides: TGTGCCAGCAGCCAAGATCGGAATCAGCCCCAGCATTTT.

The chain is built from TRBV7-2 and TRBJ1-4, with D possibly TRBD1 on 5 matching bases. CDR1 and CDR2 from the germline V gene are SGHTA and FQGNSA. Between the trimmed V and J ends, which lost 5 bases and 8 bases, there was a span of 15 bases. The CDR3 loop spans 14 amino acids. DNA of the CDR3: TGTGCCAGCAGCCCAGGGTGGGGAGGAGAAAAACTGTTTTTT. It codes for CASSPGWGGEKLFF.

This chain links TRBV27 with TRBJ2-1, with 12 bases aligning to TRBD2. CDR3 size: 13 residues. V was clipped by 9 bases and J by 6 bases; unmatched bases: 3. Germline assignment: CDR1 MNHEY and CDR2 SMNVEV (reference sequence). The CDR3 sequence is CASLAGGSNEQFF. The CDR3 nucleotides read TGTGCCAGTCTAGCGGGAGGGAGCAATGAGCAGTTCTTC.

This rearrangement joins TRBV9 to TRBJ2-1; tentatively, D is TRBD1 (6 bases). Trimming shortened V by 3 bases and J by 15 bases, and 28 bases separated the two germline ends. CDR3 length: 16 residues. Germline CDR1 is SGDLS and CDR2 is YYNGEE. The CDR3 reads CASSELIGDPATGRFF. In nucleotides, the CDR3 is TGTGCCAGCAGCGAGTTGATAGGGGACCCAGCAACAGGGCGGTTCTTC. Supplemented by reference TRBV9 and TRBJ2-1, the full variable domain reads DSGVTQTPKHLITATGQRVTLRCSPRSGDLSVYWYQQSLDQGLQFLIQYYNGEERAKGNILERFSAQQFPDLHSELNLSSLELGDSALYFCASSELIGDPATGRFFGPGTRLTVL.

This chain links TRBV5-1 with TRBJ2-1; 8 bases are shared with TRBD2. The CDR3 runs to 16 residues. V gave up 0 bases and J gave up 4 bases; unmatched junction bases: 6. Germline V gene data show CDR1 as SGHRS and CDR2 as YFSETQ. CDR3 sequence: CASSLDGGGLYNEQFF. The CDR3 region has the DNA TGCGCCAGCAGCTTGGATGGCGGGGGGCTATACAATGAGCAGTTCTTC.

V and J are TRBV9 and TRBJ2-7, with D possibly being TRBD2 (7 bases). Germline V lookup: CDR1 SGDLS, CDR2 YYNGEE. Deletions cut 0 bases from V and 7 bases from J, with 14 bases between. This CDR3 region has 14 residues. The CDR3 sequence: CASSVDRGAREQYF. The CDR3 DNA reads as TGTGCCAGCAGCGTAGACCGGGGGGCGCGAGAGCAGTACTTC. Drawing the rest from reference TRBV9 and TRBJ2-7, the complete variable domain is DSGVTQTPKHLITATGQRVTLRCSPRSGDLSVYWYQQSLDQGLQFLIQYYNGEERAKGNILERFSAQQFPDLHSELNLSSLELGDSALYFCASSVDRGAREQYFGPGTRLTVT.

V and J are TRBV7-6 and TRBJ2-1; TRBD2 might be the D (6 bases). V was pared by 1 base and J by 5 bases, with 12 bases between. This CDR3 region has 15 residues. CDR1 is SGHVS and CDR2 is FNYEAQ in the germline V gene. The CDR3 nucleotides are TGTGCCAGCAGCTTAGTTAGGGGACTGGACAATGAGCAGTTCTTC. This encodes CASSLVRGLDNEQFF.

The chain links TRBV11-2 to TRBJ2-2; TRBD2 agrees at 11 bases. The CDR3 is 19 amino acids. V lost 8 bases, J lost 7 bases, and 21 bases stayed unmatched. Germline V lookup: CDR1 SGHAT, CDR2 FQNNGV. The CDR3 DNA is TGTGCCAGCCTGCACTGGGAGCCTAGCGGGAGGTTTTCTGGCGGGGAGCTGTTTTTT. This encodes CASLHWEPSGRFSGGELFF.

This clone was counted many times. The chain couples TRBV5-4 to TRBJ2-1; 10 positions agree with TRBD2. CDR1 and CDR2 from the germline V gene are SGHNT and YYREEE (reference sequence). The CDR3 extends over 15 amino acids. The trim removed 3 bases at V and 10 bases at J, leaving 10 bases unmatched. The CDR3 reads CASSSGIAGGEEQFF. DNA for the CDR3: TGTGCCAGCAGCTCGGGGATAGCGGGGGGCGAGGAGCAGTTCTTC.

Only one count was recorded for this clone. The V call is TRBV5-6, the J call TRBJ1-2; 11 nucleotides agree with TRBD1. This CDR3 spans 15 amino acids. J gave up 7 bases and V 4 bases, and 9 bases lay outside the gene matches. CDR1 and CDR2 (germline): SGHDT, YYEEEE. This chain's CDR3 is CASSQKGQGAFGYTF. The CDR3 coding sequence is TGTGCCAGCAGCCAAAAAGGACAGGGGGCGTTTGGCTACACCTTC.

The chain carries TRBV7-2 and TRBJ2-2; 8 bases are shared with TRBD1. CDR1 SGHTA and CDR2 FQGNSA come from the germline V gene. The CDR3 is 16 residues long. V dropped 5 bases and J dropped 6; count of bases not matched to a gene: 11. CDR3 DNA sequence: TGTGCCAGCAGCGGGATCGGGACAGGTCGGGCCGGGGAGCTGTTTTTT. Amino acid sequence: CASSGIGTGRAGELFF.

V usage is TRBV6-5 and J usage is TRBJ2-7; 8 bases align to TRBD2. Germline CDR1 and CDR2: MNHEY and SVGAGI. The CDR3 runs to 16 residues. The ends lost 0 bases at V and 5 bases at J; junction bases unmatched: 9. The chain's CDR3 is CASSYSNQRGSNEQYF. In DNA, the CDR3 is TGTGCCAGCAGTTACTCGAACCAGCGGGGGTCCAACGAGCAGTACTTC.

The genes are TRBV7-6 and TRBJ1-1, with 7 bases identical to TRBD1. CDR3 length: 14 residues. After removal of 6 bases from V and 1 base from J, the junction contained 5 bases not matched to a gene. Germline V gene sequence: CDR1 SGHVS, CDR2 FNYEAQ. DNA of the CDR3: TGTGCCAGCAGACCCGGGACAGCGAACACTGAAGCTTTCTTT. This sequence encodes CASRPGTANTEAFF.